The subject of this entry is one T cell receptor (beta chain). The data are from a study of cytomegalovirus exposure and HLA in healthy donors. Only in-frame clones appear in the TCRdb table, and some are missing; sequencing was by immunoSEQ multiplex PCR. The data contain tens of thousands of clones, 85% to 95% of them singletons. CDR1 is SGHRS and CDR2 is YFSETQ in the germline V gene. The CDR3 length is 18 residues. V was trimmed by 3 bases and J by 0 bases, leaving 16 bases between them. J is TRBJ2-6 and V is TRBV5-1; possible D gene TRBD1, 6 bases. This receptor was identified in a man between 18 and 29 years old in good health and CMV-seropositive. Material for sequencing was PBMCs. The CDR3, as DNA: TGCGCCAGCAGCTCGAGAGGACAGTTAAGCTCTGGGGCCAACGTCCTGACTTTC. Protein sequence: CASSSRGQLSSGANVLTF.